This T cell receptor beta chain is drawn from a study of cytomegalovirus exposure and HLA in healthy donors. Notes on the study in general: For cytomegalovirus status, the classifier reportedly gave diagnoses with high specificity and sensitivity. In vitro checks showed that a few CMV-associated chains really do target CMV antigens.

This CDR3 spans 11 amino acids. Looked up from germline, CDR1 is GTSNPN and CDR2 is SVGIG (reference sequence). V was trimmed by 8 bases and J by 1 base, leaving 8 bases between them. A multiplex PCR was run with 60 Vbeta primers and 13 Jbeta primers. TCRdb's copy holds only in-frame clones and misses some; the assay was immunoSEQ multiplex PCR. The sample includes fewer than 120,000 clones, approximately 78% seen only once; the top ten take approximately 1.2%. Remarks on this clone: What it binds is unknown.

The source of this sequence is a woman in her 30s in good health and CMV-seronegative. Material for sequencing was PBMCs. V is TRBV30 and J is TRBJ1-1; perhaps TRBD1 as D (5 bases). This CDR3 is CATGQNTEAFF. The CDR3 DNA reads as TGTGCCACCGGACAGAACACTGAAGCTTTCTTT.